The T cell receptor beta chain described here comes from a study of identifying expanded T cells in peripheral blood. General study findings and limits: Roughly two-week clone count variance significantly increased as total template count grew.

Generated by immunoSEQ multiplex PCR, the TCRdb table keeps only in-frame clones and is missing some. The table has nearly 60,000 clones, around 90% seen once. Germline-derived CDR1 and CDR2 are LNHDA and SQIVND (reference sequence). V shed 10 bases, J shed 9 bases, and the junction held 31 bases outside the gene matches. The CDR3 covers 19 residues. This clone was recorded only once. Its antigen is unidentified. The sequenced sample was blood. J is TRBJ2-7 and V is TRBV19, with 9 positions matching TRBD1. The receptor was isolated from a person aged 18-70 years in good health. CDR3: CATYPQRDREVRGLGWQYF. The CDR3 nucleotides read TGTGCCACCTATCCCCAAAGGGACAGGGAGGTAAGGGGCTTGGGATGGCAGTACTTC.